This passage covers 21 T cell receptor beta chains from one sample sequenced in a study of neurological immune-mediated disorders. TCRdb itself ran the 5' RACE reads through MiXCR, one entry per CDR3 protein. Of just under 45,000 distinct CDR3 sequences detected, approximately 12% appear once; the ten largest clones hold 1.3%. Source material: PBMCs. The receptors stem from a female donor in good health.

About this clonotype: One end of the junction varies from germline; a read error may be responsible. The chain has TRBV6-6 and TRBJ2-1; D gene uncertain. Germline V gene lookup returns CDR1 MNHNY and CDR2 SVGAGI (reference sequence). The CDR3 is made up of 11 amino acids. Here the CDR3 reads CATSRVNEHFF. CDR3 DNA: TGTGCCACCTCAAGGGTGAATGAGCACTTCTTC.

This clonotype showed up many times. The rearrangement links TRBV9 to TRBJ1-1, with a possible D match to TRBD1 (5 bases). Germline V gene data show CDR1 as SGDLS and CDR2 as YYNGEE. The CDR3 length is 13 residues. Trimming pared 0 bases from V and 3 bases from J, leaving 6 bases between. As DNA, the CDR3 is TGTGCCAGCAGCGTAGGGGGGGACACTGAAGCTTTCTTT. Its translation: CASSVGGDTEAFF.

Concerning this clonotype itself: A read error may explain this, as a much larger clone is one base away. The rearrangement links TRBV3-1 to TRBJ2-1; TRBD2 agrees at 8 bases. The CDR3 consists of 16 residues. CDR1 is LGHDT, CDR2 YNNKEL, per germline (reference sequence). The CDR3: CASSQKRRGDLNDQFF. CDR3 nucleotide sequence: TGTGCCAGCAGCCAGAAGCGGCGGGGGGATCTAAATGACCAGTTCTTC.

In this sample, this clonotype turned up many times. The chain combines TRBV14 with TRBJ1-2, with a tentative D call TRBD1 (5 bases). The CDR3 is 13 residues long. V was cut by 3 bases and J by 4 bases, with 9 bases left in between. Germline assignment: CDR1 SGHDN and CDR2 FVKESK. Here the CDR3 reads CASSHQGVYGYTF. Written as DNA, the CDR3 is TGTGCCAGCAGCCACCAGGGTGTCTATGGCTACACCTTC.

This clonotype came up many times. CDR3 sequence: CASSRDLNEKLFF. CDR3 DNA sequence: TGTGCCAGCAGCCGGGACCTAAATGAAAAACTGTTTTTT. The chain carries TRBV14 and TRBJ1-4; D is possibly TRBD1 (5 bases). Germline V lookup: CDR1 SGHDN, CDR2 FVKESK. V was shortened by 4 bases and J by 5 bases, with 8 bases between the two germline ends. The CDR3 spans 13 residues.

This clonotype was seen only a few times. The V gene is TRBV6-5, the J gene TRBJ2-7, with TRBD1 matching over 7 bases. Germline values: CDR1 MNHEY, CDR2 SVGAGI. V lost 6 bases, J lost 3 bases, and 11 bases stayed unmatched. There are 15 residues in the CDR3. DNA for the CDR3: TGTGCCAGCAGCCCCGGACAGGCCGTGGTCTACGAGCAGTACTTC. Encoded protein: CASSPGQAVVYEQYF.

The table lists this clonotype with a few counts. The chain joins TRBV7-8 to TRBJ1-4; D perhaps matches TRBD1 (5 bases). The CDR3 covers 11 residues. Trimming took 8 bases from V and 7 from J, leaving 8 bases between them. Germline CDR1 is SGHVS and CDR2 is FQNEAQ. In nucleotides, the CDR3 is TGTGCCAGCCGTGGGGGTGAAAAACTGTTTTTT. Translated, it gives CASRGGEKLFF.

At least ten counts were recorded for this clonotype. The CDR3 loop reads CASSLGETNEKLFF. The CDR3 region has the DNA TGCGCCAGCAGCTTAGGGGAGACTAATGAAAAACTGTTTTTT. The chain combines TRBV5-1 with TRBJ1-4, with D possibly being TRBD1 (5 bases). This CDR3 is built from 14 residues. Germline V gene data show CDR1 as SGHRS and CDR2 as YFSETQ. The V end was cut by 2 bases, the J end by 2 bases, with 7 bases between.

Many counts were recorded for this clonotype. This rearrangement joins TRBV18 to TRBJ2-5; 12 bases align to TRBD2. Trimming cost V 2 bases and J 4 bases; bases outside gene matches: 2. The CDR3 consists of 15 residues. CDR1 is KGHSH and CDR2 is LQKENI in the germline V gene. Here the CDR3 reads CASSPRTSGVETQYF. CDR3 bases: TGTGCCAGCTCACCAAGGACTAGCGGGGTAGAGACCCAGTACTTC.

This clonotype was observed many times. V and J are TRBV5-1 and TRBJ2-3, with D perhaps matching TRBD2 (6 bases). The germline V gene has CDR1 SGHRS and CDR2 YFSETQ. The CDR3 covers 14 residues. The V end lost 3 bases, the J end lost 2 bases, and 10 bases lay between the germline ends. CDR3 protein: CASSSGELTDTQYF. The CDR3 DNA follows: TGCGCCAGCAGCTCGGGGGAGCTCACAGATACGCAGTATTTT. Variable domain in full (rest from reference TRBV5-1 and TRBJ2-3): KAGVTQTPRYLIKTRGQQVTLSCSPISGHRSVSWYQQTPGQGLQFLFEYFSETQRNKGNFPGRFSGRQFSNSRSEMNVSTLELGDSALYLCASSSGELTDTQYFGPGTRLTVL.

This clonotype was detected many times. The chain couples TRBV7-9 to TRBJ2-7; no clear D. V lost 0 bases to trimming and J lost 4 bases, with 16 bases between them. The germline gives CDR1 SEHNR, CDR2 FQNEAQ (reference sequence). This CDR3 is built from 16 residues. As DNA, the CDR3 is TGTGCCAGCAGCTTAGCGGGGTCTTTGGACGGATACGAGCAGTACTTC. It translates to CASSLAGSLDGYEQYF.

The sample holds many counts of this clonotype. The chain employs TRBV12-3 or TRBV12-4 and TRBJ2-1; D gene ambiguous. The CDR3 loop spans 12 amino acids. Trimming shortened V by 5 bases and J by 5 bases, and 7 bases separated the two germline ends. CDR3 region: CASSPPHNEQFF. CDR3 nucleotides: TGTGCCAGCAGTCCACCCCACAATGAGCAGTTCTTC.

This clonotype was picked up a small number of times. This rearrangement joins TRBV3-1 to TRBJ2-1; tentatively, D is TRBD2 (6 bases). Deletions cut 0 bases from V and 3 bases from J, with 15 bases between. This CDR3 is built from 17 residues. Germline assignment: CDR1 LGHDT and CDR2 YNNKEL (reference sequence). The CDR3 spells CASSQEAAGTYYNEQFF. The CDR3 DNA reads as TGTGCCAGCAGCCAAGAGGCTGCCGGGACTTACTACAATGAGCAGTTCTTC.

This clonotype has ten or more counts. J is TRBJ2-2 and V is TRBV20-1, with 10 bases fitting TRBD1. Germline CDR1 and CDR2: DFQATT and SNEGSKA (reference sequence). The J segment lost 7 bases and the V segment lost 3 bases, leaving 2 bases of the junction unmatched. This CDR3 spans 13 amino acids. CDR3 loop: CSARTGGFGELFF. CDR3 bases: TGCAGTGCTAGGACAGGGGGCTTCGGGGAGCTGTTTTTT.

This clonotype was observed many times. The rearrangement uses TRBV6-6 and TRBJ2-7; no clear D gene. The germline V and J ends were trimmed by 5 bases and 7 bases, with 18 bases remaining between them. The CDR3 contains 14 residues. CDR1 MNHNY and CDR2 SVGAGI come from the germline V gene (reference sequence). In DNA form, the CDR3 reads TGTGCCAGCAGTGACGGGCCGTACACGGAAGAGCAGTACTTC. Translating gives CASSDGPYTEEQYF.

In its sample, this clonotype was seen many times. The chain carries TRBV20-1 and TRBJ1-1; D is possibly TRBD1 (6 bases). The V end was cut by 8 bases, the J end by 0 bases, with 19 bases between. The V gene's germline CDR1 is DFQATT and CDR2 SNEGSKA (reference sequence). The CDR3 is 15 residues long. The CDR3 DNA sequence: TGCAGTCCTAAGGGCGGACAGCACATGAACACTGAAGCTTTCTTT. Amino acid sequence: CSPKGGQHMNTEAFF.

This clonotype was counted between two and nine times. V usage is TRBV18 and J usage is TRBJ1-5; D perhaps matches TRBD1 (5 bases). The V gene's germline CDR1 is KGHSH and CDR2 LQKENI. Trimming took off 2 bases at V and 5 bases at J, with 13 bases between the two ends. This CDR3 contains 15 residues. CDR3 DNA sequence: TGTGCCAGCTCACCATGGGAGGGGTGGGATCAGCCCCAGCATTTT. Translating it yields CASSPWEGWDQPQHF.

This clonotype was detected only a few times. The rearrangement joins TRBV9 to TRBJ1-6; 8 bases fit TRBD1. CDR3 size: 14 residues. The germline gives CDR1 SGDLS, CDR2 YYNGEE. The trim removed 3 bases at V and 13 bases at J, leaving 9 bases unmatched. The CDR3 loop is CASSEGGQGMPLHF. Here the CDR3 DNA reads TGTGCCAGCAGCGAGGGTGGACAGGGTATGCCCCTCCACTTT.

About this clonotype itself: This may come from a read error, since a much larger clone is one base off. The chain is built from TRBV28 and TRBJ2-6; a possible D gene is TRBD1 (7 bases). The germline V gene has CDR1 MDHEN and CDR2 SYDVKM. V was trimmed by 8 bases and J by 6 bases, leaving 26 bases between them. The CDR3 sequence is 18 residues long. The CDR3 bases are TGTGCCAGCTTTAAAGTGGCGGGACAGCGAACTGTGGCCAACGTCCTGACTTTC. Translated, it gives CASFKVAGQRTVANVLTF.

This clonotype was counted many times. This chain uses TRBV30 with TRBJ1-3; possible D gene TRBD1, 5 bases. Germline V lookup: CDR1 GTSNPN, CDR2 SVGIG (reference sequence). Trimming removed 7 bases from V and 1 base from J, with 11 bases in between. CDR3 length: 13 residues. DNA of the CDR3: TGTGCCTTTGGGGCGGAATCTGGAAACACCATATATTTT. Translating gives CAFGAESGNTIYF.

A word on this clonotype: One end of the junction fails to match germline, which may point to a read error. The J gene is TRBJ2-5, the V gene TRBV11-2; 7 bases map to TRBD2. The CDR3 has 14 residues. Germline V gives CDR1 SGHAT, CDR2 FQNNGV. Here the CDR3 reads CASSRSGYQETQYF. In DNA form, the CDR3 reads TGTGCTAGCAGCCGTAGCGGGTACCAAGAGACCCAGTACTTC.